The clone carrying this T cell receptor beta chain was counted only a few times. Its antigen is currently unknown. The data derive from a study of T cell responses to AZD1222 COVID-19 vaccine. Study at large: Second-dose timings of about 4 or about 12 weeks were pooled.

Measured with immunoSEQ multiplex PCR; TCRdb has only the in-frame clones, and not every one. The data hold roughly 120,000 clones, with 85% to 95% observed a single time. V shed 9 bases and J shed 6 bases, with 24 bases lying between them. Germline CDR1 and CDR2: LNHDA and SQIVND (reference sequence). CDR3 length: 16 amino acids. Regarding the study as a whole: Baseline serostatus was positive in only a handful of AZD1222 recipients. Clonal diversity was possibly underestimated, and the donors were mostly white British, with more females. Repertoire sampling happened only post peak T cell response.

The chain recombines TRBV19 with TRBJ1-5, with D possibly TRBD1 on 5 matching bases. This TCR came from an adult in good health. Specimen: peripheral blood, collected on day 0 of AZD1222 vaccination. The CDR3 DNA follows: TGTGCCAGCAGTTGGCAGGGAGCGTCCCGGGGTCAGCCCCAGCATTTT. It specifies CASSWQGASRGQPQHF.